This T cell receptor beta chain was recorded in a study of neurological immune-mediated disorders. At the level of the study: There were roughly 34 multiple sclerosis patients; 31 were relapsing-remitting and 3 were secondary progressive.

At least ten counts were recorded for this clonotype. The target antigen is unknown. Study-wide results and limits: Phylogenetic grouping put 18 of 34 multiple sclerosis patients' repertoires into one related-CDR3 cluster, a possible signature.

Germline values: CDR1 LNHNV, CDR2 YYDKDF (reference sequence). This CDR3 region has 14 residues. Trimming took 2 bases from V and 1 from J, leaving 8 bases between them. Where libraries were unsorted, they were derived from 2 million PBMCs stored at -80 degrees C. With 10-nucleotide random UMIs, 5'RACE was used to make the cDNA. TCRdb processed the 5' RACE reads anew with MiXCR; each CDR3 protein has one entry. The table lists fewer than 85,000 distinct CDR3 sequences, less than 4% of them singletons. This chain joins TRBV15 and TRBJ2-5; no clear D. Sequencing was carried out using PBMCs. The receptor was derived from a man aged 25 to 40 with multiple sclerosis. The CDR3 reads CATSRSTAQETQYF. Written as DNA, the CDR3 is TGTGCCACCAGCAGATCTACGGCCCAAGAGACCCAGTACTTC.